The 27 T cell receptor beta chains listed next were all sequenced from one sample in a study of CD8 T cells in ankylosing spondylitis (dated by TCRdb to the late 2010s). To prepare the library, 5' RACE was applied. The run used an Illumina MiSeq. Starting from the raw public reads, TCRdb applied fastp trimming at Q25, assembled clones with MiXCR and retained in-frame beta chains. Rows with one shared CDR3 protein collapse into an entry with the most common genes and DNA. For this sample there are about 27,000 distinct CDR3 sequences; 7.9% appear just once. Around 30% of the sample comes from the top ten. Source material: blood. The receptors come from a male donor with ankylosing spondylitis or in good health (not recorded which).

This clonotype was seen a handful of times. This chain links TRBV25-1 with TRBJ2-7; 8 positions match TRBD2. V was pared by 4 bases and J by 1 base, with 12 bases of the junction left unmatched. The CDR3 has 17 amino acids. The germline V gene has CDR1 MGHDK and CDR2 SYGVNS. This CDR3 reads CASSAPPGGTRSYEQYF. As DNA, the CDR3 is TGTGCCAGCAGTGCCCCCCCGGGCGGGACTAGGTCCTACGAGCAGTACTTC.

In DNA, the CDR3 is TGTGCCAGCAGCTTAGCTGTCGGAGCGGGAGGGAACGAGCAGTACTTC. Translating it yields CASSLAVGAGGNEQYF. The rearrangement links TRBV11-1 to TRBJ2-7, with 10 nucleotides matching TRBD2. J gave up 5 bases and V 0 bases, and 7 bases lay outside the gene matches. This CDR3 has 16 residues. Germline V gene data show CDR1 as SGHAT and CDR2 as FQDESV (reference sequence).

This rearrangement joins TRBV6-5 to TRBJ1-1; D is perhaps TRBD1 (5 bases). The germline V and J ends were trimmed by 4 bases and 2 bases, with 11 bases remaining between them. The V gene's germline CDR1 is MNHEY and CDR2 SVGAGI. The CDR3 covers 14 residues. The CDR3 nucleotides read TGTGCCAGCAGTTTGCACAGGTCAAACACTGAAGCTTTCTTT. Its protein product is CASSLHRSNTEAFF.

In this sample, this clonotype turned up a few times. The V call is TRBV30, the J call TRBJ2-1; a possible D gene is TRBD2 (5 bases). The CDR3 is 15 residues long. V gave up 0 bases and J gave up 6 bases, with 15 bases separating them. CDR1 and CDR2 from the germline V gene are GTSNPN and SVGIG (reference sequence). In DNA form, the CDR3 reads TGTGCCTGGAGTGTAAGAGGGCCGGTTGTCAATGAGCAGTTCTTC. Translation gives CAWSVRGPVVNEQFF.

This chain uses TRBV29-1 with TRBJ2-5; D not resolved. Germline CDR1 SQVTM, CDR2 ANQGSEA. V shed 0 bases and J shed 5 bases, with 4 bases lying between them. This CDR3 spans 11 amino acids. This chain's CDR3 is CSVEDQETQYF. The CDR3 nucleotides are TGCAGCGTTGAAGATCAGGAGACCCAGTACTTC.

The sample holds many counts of this clonotype. The CDR3 DNA reads TGTGCCAGCAGTTTGGGTGGGGACAGGGAGCAGTTCTTC. Translated: CASSLGGDREQFF. The chain has TRBV12-3 or TRBV12-4 and TRBJ2-1; 8 bases are shared with TRBD1. J lost 10 bases, V lost 3 bases, and 5 bases had no gene match. The CDR3 is 13 residues long.

The chain has TRBV9 and TRBJ2-2; either TRBD1 or TRBD2 may fit D (6 bases each). V lost 0 bases to trimming and J lost 3 bases, with 12 bases between them. Germline V gene data show CDR1 as SGDLS and CDR2 as YYNGEE. The CDR3 is 16 residues long. The chain's CDR3 is CASSVAEGVYTGELFF. The DNA of the CDR3 is TGTGCCAGCAGCGTAGCGGAGGGGGTTTACACCGGGGAGCTGTTTTTT. Filled out from reference TRBV9 and TRBJ2-2, the complete variable domain reads DSGVTQTPKHLITATGQRVTLRCSPRSGDLSVYWYQQSLDQGLQFLIQYYNGEERAKGNILERFSAQQFPDLHSELNLSSLELGDSALYFCASSVAEGVYTGELFFGEGSRLTVL.

This clonotype was counted a few times. The V call is TRBV5-1, the J call TRBJ1-4; no firm D call. Trimming stripped 4 bases from V and 7 bases from J, with 14 bases between. The CDR3 spans 14 residues. CDR1 SGHRS and CDR2 YFSETQ come from the germline V gene. CDR3 in amino acids: CASSRTAPSEKLFF. The CDR3 DNA follows: TGCGCCAGCAGCCGGACCGCGCCCAGTGAAAAACTGTTTTTT.

This clonotype has just a few counts. J is TRBJ2-1 and V is TRBV11-3, with D possibly matching TRBD1 (6 bases). This CDR3 is built from 14 residues. The V end was cut by 1 base, the J end by 6 bases, with 10 bases between. The germline V gene encodes CDR1 SGHNT and CDR2 YENEEA. In nucleotides, the CDR3 is TGTGCCAGCAGCTTAGTTGGGACAAGCAATGAGCAGTTCTTC. Translating gives CASSLVGTSNEQFF.

This clonotype was counted ten times or more. The J gene is TRBJ2-7, the V gene TRBV4-1, with D perhaps TRBD2 (6 bases). The CDR3 contains 15 residues. Germline V gene lookup returns CDR1 MGHRA and CDR2 YSYEKL. V lost 4 bases, J lost 2 bases, and 15 bases lay in between. The CDR3: CASSPEGGRTYEQYF. Written as DNA, the CDR3 is TGCGCCAGCAGCCCCGAGGGAGGCCGAACCTACGAGCAGTACTTC.

The chain uses TRBV20-1 and TRBJ1-4; 10 bases line up with TRBD1. The CDR3 sequence is 14 residues long. With V trimmed by 3 bases and J by 5 bases, 3 bases remained unmatched. Germline CDR1 and CDR2: DFQATT and SNEGSKA (reference sequence). The CDR3 bases are TGCAGTGCTAGGTTGGGACAGGGGAATGAAAAACTGTTTTTT. This sequence encodes CSARLGQGNEKLFF.

Ten or more counts support this clonotype. V usage is TRBV6-5 and J usage is TRBJ2-3; 7 nucleotides line up with TRBD2. Germline CDR1 and CDR2: MNHEY and SVGAGI. The CDR3 totals 18 residues. V gave up 6 bases and J gave up 4 bases; unmatched junction bases: 19. CDR3 amino acids: CASSLRPPSGVRPDTQYF. In nucleotides, the CDR3 is TGTGCCAGCAGCCTCCGCCCCCCCAGCGGGGTCCGGCCAGATACGCAGTATTTT.

This clonotype has a handful of counts. The genes are TRBV7-8 and TRBJ1-4; D is perhaps TRBD1 (5 bases). Trimming stripped 6 bases from V and 11 bases from J, with 22 bases between. The CDR3 totals 15 residues. Germline V gives CDR1 SGHVS, CDR2 FQNEAQ. The CDR3 loop is CASRYHQGPSEKLFF. The CDR3 DNA reads as TGTGCCAGCAGATATCACCAGGGTCCTAGTGAGAAACTGTTTTTT.

This clonotype was seen repeatedly, ten times or more. Here the CDR3 DNA reads TGTGCCAGCAGCCCCCTTCGTTCGACAGGGAACTATGGCTACACCTTC. This encodes CASSPLRSTGNYGYTF. This chain connects TRBV6-5 to TRBJ1-2, with 7 positions matching TRBD1. V was clipped by 6 bases and J by 2 bases; unmatched bases: 12. CDR1 is MNHEY and CDR2 is SVGAGI in the germline V gene. This CDR3 is 16 amino acids long.

In this sample, this clonotype turned up a few times. This rearrangement joins TRBV12-3 or TRBV12-4 to TRBJ2-2; D is ambiguous. The ends were cut back, 1 base at V and 5 bases at J, with 8 bases in the middle. The CDR3 extends over 14 amino acids. CDR3 DNA sequence: TGTGCCAGCAGTTTAGACTACAATACCGGGGAGCTGTTTTTT. This encodes CASSLDYNTGELFF.

The sample holds a few counts of this clonotype. The rearrangement joins TRBV5-1 to TRBJ2-7, with D maybe TRBD1 (6 bases). The CDR3 runs to 12 residues. CDR1 is SGHRS and CDR2 is YFSETQ in the germline V gene. Trimming removed 8 bases from V and 3 bases from J, with 12 bases in between. The CDR3 reads CASARDNYEQYF. The CDR3, as DNA: TGCGCCAGTGCCCGGGACAACTACGAGCAGTACTTC.

V usage is TRBV7-2 and J usage is TRBJ2-2, with D hard to call. Trimming cost V 5 bases and J 0 bases, with 10 bases left between them. Germline V gene data show CDR1 as SGHTA and CDR2 as FQGNSA. CDR3 length equals 15 residues. The CDR3 nucleotides read TGTGCCAGCAGCCCTCTCGCCTCGAACACCGGGGAGCTGTTTTTT. This encodes CASSPLASNTGELFF. The full variable domain, its missing parts supplied by reference TRBV7-2 and TRBJ2-2, is GAGVSQSPSNKVTEKGKDVELRCDPISGHTALYWYRQSLGQGLEFLIYFQGNSAPDKSGLPSDRFSAERTGGSVSTLTIQRTQQEDSAVYLCASSPLASNTGELFFGEGSRLTVL.

The chain recombines TRBV11-2 with TRBJ2-5, with 10 bases that match TRBD2. CDR1 is SGHAT, CDR2 FQNNGV, per germline. V dropped 1 base and J dropped 3; count of bases not matched to a gene: 2. The CDR3 covers 15 residues. The CDR3 loop is CASSLGGLAEETQYF. CDR3 bases: TGTGCCAGCAGCTTAGGCGGACTAGCGGAAGAGACCCAGTACTTC.

Ten or more counts support this clonotype. The chain has TRBV29-1 and TRBJ2-5; no reliable D call. The germline V and J ends were trimmed by 4 bases and 5 bases, with 14 bases remaining between them. Germline assignment: CDR1 SQVTM and CDR2 ANQGSEA. This CDR3 comprises 13 residues. For the CDR3, the DNA is TGCAGCGTTGGGCCCCAAGGGATGGAGACCCAGTACTTC. It yields the protein CSVGPQGMETQYF.

This clonotype was counted ten times or more. CDR3 region: CASSSEPGANVLTF. CDR3 sequence (DNA): TGTGCCAGCAGCTCCGAGCCTGGGGCCAACGTCCTGACTTTC. V and J are TRBV7-2 and TRBJ2-6; no firm D call. Germline V lookup: CDR1 SGHTA, CDR2 FQGNSA. V lost 4 bases, J lost 2 bases, and 6 bases lay in between. CDR3 size: 14 residues.

V gene TRBV11-2 combines with J gene TRBJ2-2; D is uncertain. V dropped 5 bases and J dropped 4 bases, with 11 bases sitting between them. This CDR3 has 14 amino acids. Germline V CDR1 and CDR2: SGHAT, FQNNGV. In DNA, the CDR3 is TGTGCCAGCAGCAAACCGGCCCCCACCGGGGAGCTGTTTTTT. It translates to CASSKPAPTGELFF.

This clonotype was seen repeatedly, ten times or more. The chain has TRBV20-1 and TRBJ2-1; unclear D gene. The CDR3 covers 16 residues. Germline CDR1 and CDR2: DFQATT and SNEGSKA (reference sequence). The V end was cut by 5 bases, the J end by 6 bases, with 23 bases between. CDR3 coding DNA: TGCAGTGCTTCAAGACAAGGCCCTATTGGCCCCAATGAGCAGTTCTTC. Translating gives CSASRQGPIGPNEQFF.

This clonotype was detected only a few times. The chain employs TRBV4-1 and TRBJ2-1, with 7 bases that match TRBD1. Per the germline V gene, CDR1 is MGHRA and CDR2 is YSYEKL. The CDR3 contains 15 residues. V shed 5 bases, J shed 9 bases, and the junction held 13 bases outside the gene matches. The CDR3 coding sequence is TGCGCCAGCAGCAGAACCGGGCCCAGGGGGAGTGAGCAGTTCTTC. Amino acid sequence: CASSRTGPRGSEQFF.

The chain uses TRBV7-3 and TRBJ2-3, with TRBD2 as a possible D gene (6 bases). CDR3 length equals 14 residues. The germline CDR1 and CDR2 sequences are SGHTA and FQGTGA. Trimming cost V 6 bases and J 0 bases, with 10 bases left between them. The CDR3 loop reads CASRSGTSTDTQYF. CDR3 sequence (DNA): TGTGCCAGCAGGTCCGGGACTAGCACAGATACGCAGTATTTT.

The chain combines TRBV6-2 or TRBV6-3 with TRBJ2-3, with D hard to call. Germline assignment: CDR1 MNHEY and CDR2 SVGEGT. This CDR3 contains 13 residues. Trimming removed 6 bases at V and 2 bases at J, with 9 bases between. CDR3 loop: CASSLMTTDTQYF. CDR3 in DNA: TGTGCCAGCAGCCTCATGACCACAGATACGCAGTATTTT.

This clonotype was seen only a few times. The chain is built from TRBV7-8 and TRBJ2-2, with TRBD1 as a possible D gene (6 bases). This CDR3 spans 15 amino acids. Trimming left V 6 bases short and J 2 bases short, with 13 bases between. The germline gives CDR1 SGHVS, CDR2 FQNEAQ. CDR3 nucleotides: TGTGCCAGCAGTCCACGGACAGTTAACACCGGGGAGCTGTTTTTT. Translating it yields CASSPRTVNTGELFF.

This clonotype was observed many times. This sequence joins TRBV20-1 and TRBJ2-7, with D possibly TRBD2 on 7 matching bases. Germline assignment: CDR1 DFQATT and CDR2 SNEGSKA (reference sequence). Trimming took 1 base from V and 6 from J, leaving 19 bases between them. CDR3 length: 15 amino acids. The CDR3 DNA reads TGCAGTGCTAGAGTTGCGGGGGCCCTCTCGGGCGAGCAGTACGTC. This codes for CSARVAGALSGEQYV.